This passage covers 2 T cell receptor beta chains from one sample sequenced in a study of cytomegalovirus exposure and HLA in healthy donors. The PCR contained 60 Vbeta and 13 Jbeta primers. Using immunoSEQ multiplex PCR, the repertoire was profiled, and TCRdb retains in-frame clones only, with some absent. The profile shows about 90,000 clones, around 85% of them singletons. Sequenced input: PBMCs. These receptors all stem from a young man in good health and CMV-seronegative.

The chain links TRBV19 to TRBJ2-1; 13 bases are a match to TRBD2. The germline V gene has CDR1 LNHDA and CDR2 SQIVND (reference sequence). This CDR3 is built from 16 residues. With 3 bases clipped from V and 9 bases from J, the junction kept 8 bases outside the gene matches. CDR3 loop: CASSILLAGGPTEQFF. As DNA, the CDR3 is TGTGCCAGTAGTATCCTACTAGCGGGGGGGCCTACTGAGCAGTTCTTC.

This clone was observed once. The rearrangement uses TRBV7-2 and TRBJ2-2, with a possible D match to TRBD1 (6 bases). Trimming pared 5 bases from V and 1 base from J, leaving 14 bases between. The CDR3 spans 16 residues. From germline, CDR1 is SGHTA and CDR2 FQGNSA. The CDR3 spells CASSPGQRKNTGELFF. CDR3 bases: TGTGCCAGCAGCCCGGGACAACGGAAGAACACCGGGGAGCTGTTTTTT.